These T cell receptor beta chains were read from a single sample in a study of T-cell memory formation after mild COVID-19. TCRdb processed the 5' RACE reads anew with MiXCR; each CDR3 protein has one entry. The data contain 500,000 to 650,000 distinct CDR3 sequences, less than 25% of them seen just once; the ten biggest clones take up 7% to 9%. The specimen was PBMCs or a T cell subset sorted from them (not recorded which). These receptors were taken from an adult woman who had mild COVID-19 (a few samples of this study predate the infection). Cell type and time point are not known. The CDR3 runs from the conserved cysteine through the conserved F or W. The D gene is left open where the match is weak. Some rows mark clone size as missing; the rest say once, few, many or name a class of expanded clone.

NA	TRBV2	TRBJ2-5	NA	CASTVRNF	TGTGCCAGCACCGTGAGGAACTTC
NA	TRBV7-9	TRBJ1-1	NA	CASSLAARGLTEAFF	TGTGCCAGCAGCTTAGCGGCCAGGGGATTGACTGAAGCTTTCTTT
NA	TRBV5-1	TRBJ2-3	NA	CASRTRGMGTDTQYF	TGCGCCAGCAGGACCAGGGGAATGGGCACAGATACGCAGTATTTT
few	TRBV12-3/TRBV12-4	TRBJ2-7	NA	CASSLGGMHF	TGTGCCAGCAGTTTAGGCGGGATGCACTTC
NA	TRBV19	TRBJ1-1	TRBD1	CATRGQGSPEAFF	TGTGCCACCCGGGGACAGGGATCTCCTGAAGCTTTCTTT
NA	TRBV6-2/TRBV6-3	TRBJ2-7	NA	CASSYFTLLTYEQYF	TGTGCCAGCAGTTACTTCACTTTACTCACCTACGAGCAGTACTTC
NA	TRBV30	TRBJ1-1	NA	CAWQEWTMNTEAFF	TGTGCCTGGCAAGAGTGGACCATGAACACTGAAGCTTTCTTT
few	TRBV4-1	TRBJ2-1	TRBD2	CASSRLTSGGANEQFF	TGCGCCAGCAGCCGCCTGACTAGCGGGGGGGCTAATGAGCAGTTCTTC
few	TRBV10-3	TRBJ2-3	TRBD1	CAISDDRVSPDTQYF	TGTGCCATCAGTGACGACAGGGTCTCCCCAGATACGCAGTATTTT
few	TRBV20-1	TRBJ1-2	NA	CSARWNGYTF	TGCAGTGCACGTTGGAATGGCTACACCTTC
NA	TRBV12-3/TRBV12-4	TRBJ2-3	TRBD2	CASIPGLAFTDTQYF	TGTGCCAGCATCCCGGGACTAGCATTCACAGATACGCAGTATTTT
NA	TRBV20-1	TRBJ1-1	NA	CSAVREVRSTEAFF	TGCAGTGCTGTTCGGGAGGTCCGGAGCACTGAAGCTTTCTTT
few	TRBV12-3/TRBV12-4	TRBJ2-6	NA	CASSFYVGISGANVLTF	TGTGCCAGCAGTTTTTATGTCGGTATCTCTGGGGCCAACGTCCTGACTTTC
few	TRBV25-1	TRBJ2-6	NA	CASSDPGPGANVLTF	TGTGCCAGCAGTGACCCCGGGCCCGGGGCCAACGTCCTGACTTTC
few	TRBV27	TRBJ2-1	NA	CASRRRGVFSYNEQFF	TGTGCCAGCCGCCGTAGGGGAGTGTTCTCCTACAATGAGCAGTTCTTC
NA	TRBV20-1	TRBJ1-5	NA	CSAQLIPRDYSNQPQHF	TGCAGTGCACAACTAATACCCAGGGACTATAGCAATCAGCCCCAGCATTTT
few	TRBV30	TRBJ1-4	NA	CAWSRELALDEKLFF	TGTGCCTGGAGTAGGGAGTTGGCACTAGATGAAAAACTGTTTTTT
NA	TRBV25-1	TRBJ2-3	NA	CASSDLRGDTDTQYF	TGTGCCAGCAGTGACTTGAGGGGAGACACAGATACGCAGTATTTT
NA	TRBV4-2	TRBJ2-7	TRBD2	CASSQDTSGRAFSPYEQYF	TGTGCCAGCAGCCAAGATACTAGCGGGAGGGCCTTTTCACCCTACGAGCAGTACTTC
once	TRBV12-3/TRBV12-4	TRBJ2-7	NA	CASSESLGWNEQYF	TGTGCCAGCAGTGAGTCTTTAGGTTGGAACGAGCAGTACTTC
few	TRBV5-1	TRBJ2-4	NA	CASKIETGLKNIQYF	TGCGCCAGCAAAATCGAGACAGGCCTCAAAAACATTCAGTACTTC
NA	TRBV4-1	TRBJ2-3	TRBD2	CASSQEVGGGGARTDTQYF	TGCGCCAGCAGCCAAGAGGTCGGGGGCGGGGGGGCCCGTACAGATACGCAGTATTTT
few	TRBV7-9	TRBJ2-7	TRBD1	CASSFYGTGTPYEQYF	TGTGCCAGCAGCTTCTATGGGACAGGGACTCCCTACGAGCAGTACTTC
NA	TRBV7-2	TRBJ2-1	NA	CASSPRRGGTRFF	TGTGCCAGCAGCCCCCGTAGGGGCGGGACACGGTTCTTC
NA	TRBV24-1	TRBJ1-2	NA	CATSRTGRDNGYTF	TGTGCCACCAGTCGGACGGGGCGAGATAATGGCTACACCTTC
few	TRBV10-3	TRBJ1-1	TRBD1	CAIRSGQHEAFF	TGTGCCATCCGCTCGGGACAGCATGAAGCTTTCTTT
few	TRBV4-3	TRBJ2-3	TRBD2	CASSHTGTRSTDTQYF	TGCGCCAGCAGCCATACCGGGACTAGGAGCACAGATACGCAGTATTTT
NA	TRBV6-1	TRBJ1-6	NA	CASTLLGGARAGSPLHF	TGTGCCAGCACCCTGCTTGGGGGCGCCAGGGCGGGGTCACCCCTCCACTTT
few	TRBV9	TRBJ2-7	NA	CASSVGRGSYEQYF	TGTGCCAGCAGCGTGGGCAGGGGTTCCTACGAGCAGTACTTC
NA	TRBV6-1	TRBJ2-7	TRBD1	CASSEMGQGLYEQYF	TGTGCCAGCAGTGAAATGGGACAGGGGCTGTACGAGCAGTACTTC
few	TRBV7-2	TRBJ1-2	TRBD1	CASSLYALQTGSGYTF	TGTGCCAGCAGCTTATATGCCCTCCAGACAGGGAGTGGCTACACCTTC
few	TRBV3-1	TRBJ2-7	NA	CASSPPSSGRRQYF	TGTGCCAGCAGCCCTCCGTCGTCGGGGAGGAGGCAGTACTTC
NA	TRBV4-3	TRBJ1-2	NA	CASSHVGWDYGYTF	TGCGCCAGCAGCCATGTCGGGTGGGACTATGGCTACACCTTC
NA	TRBV10-3	TRBJ2-2	NA	CAISEAVPNTGELFF	TGTGCCATCAGTGAGGCAGTTCCGAACACCGGGGAGCTGTTTTTT
few	TRBV2	TRBJ2-2	NA	CASTLQGQTNTGELFF	TGTGCCAGCACCCTACAAGGACAAACGAACACCGGGGAGCTGTTTTTT
NA	TRBV7-9	TRBJ1-3	NA	CASQDLSGNTIYF	TGTGCCAGCCAGGACCTCTCTGGAAACACCATATATTTT
few	TRBV6-2/TRBV6-3	TRBJ2-5	NA	CASNLGDGAGETQYF	TGTGCCAGCAACCTAGGTGACGGAGCGGGAGAGACCCAGTACTTC
NA	TRBV4-3	TRBJ2-2	NA	CASSQEDAGAAGELFF	TGCGCCAGCAGCCAAGAAGACGCGGGGGCGGCCGGGGAGCTGTTTTTT
NA	TRBV29-1	TRBJ2-5	TRBD2	CSVRGGETQYF	TGCAGCGTTCGGGGAGGGGAGACCCAGTACTTC
NA	TRBV12-3/TRBV12-4	TRBJ2-6	TRBD2	CASSPHLLAGNTGANVLTF	TGTGCCAGCAGTCCACATCTACTAGCGGGGAATACTGGGGCCAACGTCCTGACTTTC
few	TRBV5-1	TRBJ2-7	TRBD2	CASSLATGGPYEQYF	TGCGCCAGCAGCTTGGCGACGGGAGGCCCCTACGAGCAGTACTTC
NA	TRBV30	TRBJ2-1	NA	CAWSVRDEQFF	TGTGCCTGGAGTGTTAGAGACGAGCAGTTCTTC
few	TRBV2	TRBJ2-5	NA	CASSEKRGLQETQYF	TGTGCCAGCAGTGAAAAGAGGGGTCTACAAGAGACCCAGTACTTC
NA	TRBV20-1	TRBJ2-5	NA	CSARGTAQETQYF	TGCAGTGCTAGAGGGACAGCCCAAGAGACCCAGTACTTC
few	TRBV7-2	TRBJ2-1	TRBD2	CASSLTSGINDEQFF	TGTGCCAGCAGCCTGACTAGCGGGATCAATGATGAGCAGTTCTTC
few	TRBV24-1	TRBJ2-1	NA	CATSDPAAGWINEQFF	TGTGCCACCAGTGATCCTGCAGCGGGTTGGATCAATGAGCAGTTCTTC
NA	TRBV9	TRBJ1-1	NA	CASSVEGIAEAFF	TGTGCCAGCAGCGTTGAGGGAATCGCTGAAGCTTTCTTT
NA	TRBV15	TRBJ2-5	TRBD2	CATSSFSGGVETQYF	TGTGCCACCAGCAGCTTTAGCGGGGGGGTAGAGACCCAGTACTTC
NA	TRBV7-9	TRBJ2-1	TRBD2	CAFTPPGLAYNEQFF	TGTGCGTTTACTCCCCCGGGACTAGCCTACAATGAGCAGTTCTTC
NA	TRBV3-1	TRBJ2-7	TRBD2	CASSPSQAGGRGEQYF	TGTGCCAGCAGCCCATCCCAAGCGGGAGGGAGAGGCGAGCAGTACTTC
few	TRBV7-8	TRBJ2-5	NA	CASRFLGFQETQYF	TGTGCCAGCAGGTTCTTGGGTTTCCAAGAGACCCAGTACTTC
NA	TRBV30	TRBJ2-5	TRBD2	CAWRDGLAVIRETQYF	TGTGCCTGGAGGGACGGACTAGCGGTTATACGGGAGACCCAGTACTTC
few	TRBV10-3	TRBJ2-1	TRBD2	CAISALILAGGNNEQFF	TGTGCCATCAGTGCGCTAATCCTAGCGGGGGGCAACAATGAGCAGTTCTTC
NA	TRBV10-3	TRBJ1-1	NA	CAISETGWNTEAFF	TGTGCCATCAGTGAAACGGGATGGAACACTGAAGCTTTCTTT
few	TRBV20-1	TRBJ1-5	TRBD1	CSARRAYGTVYNQPQHF	TGCAGTGCTAGAAGAGCATACGGGACAGTTTACAATCAGCCCCAGCATTTT
NA	TRBV12-3/TRBV12-4	TRBJ2-1	TRBD1	CASRPRGHLYNEQFF	TGTGCCAGCAGACCGAGGGGGCACCTCTACAATGAGCAGTTCTTC
few	TRBV15	TRBJ2-1	TRBD1	CATSRGLGTGASYNEQFF	TGTGCCACCAGCAGAGGCCTCGGGACAGGGGCTTCCTACAATGAGCAGTTCTTC